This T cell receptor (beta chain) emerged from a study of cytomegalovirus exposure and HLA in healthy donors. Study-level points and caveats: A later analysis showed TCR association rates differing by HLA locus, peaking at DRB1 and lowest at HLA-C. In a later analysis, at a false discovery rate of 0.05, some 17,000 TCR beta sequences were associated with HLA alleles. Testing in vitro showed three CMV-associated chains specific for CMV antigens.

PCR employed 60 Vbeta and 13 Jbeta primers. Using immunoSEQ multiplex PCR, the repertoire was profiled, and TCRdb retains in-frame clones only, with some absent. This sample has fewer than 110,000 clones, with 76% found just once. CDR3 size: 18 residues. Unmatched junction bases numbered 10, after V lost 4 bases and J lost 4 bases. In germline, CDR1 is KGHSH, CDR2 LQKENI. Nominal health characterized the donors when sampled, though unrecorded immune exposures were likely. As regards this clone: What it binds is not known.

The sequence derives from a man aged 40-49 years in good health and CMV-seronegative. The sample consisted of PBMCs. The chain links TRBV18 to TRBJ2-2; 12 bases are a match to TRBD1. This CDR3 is CASSLKPPGQGATGELFF. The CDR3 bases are TGTGCCAGCTCACTGAAGCCCCCGGGACAGGGGGCCACCGGGGAGCTGTTTTTT.